This section outlines one T cell receptor (beta chain) sequence together with its context. What this receptor recognizes is not known. Per-base qualities were not stored, and no clone one base away is much larger. Counted from cysteine to phenylalanine, this CDR3 has 13 amino acids. The CDR3 DNA has 39 bases and is translated from base 1. The germline V gene (reference sequence) sets CDR1 to LGHDT and CDR2 to YNNKEL. V drops 4 bases and J drops 2 bases, leaving 7 bases in between. This specimen belongs to a study of CD8 T cells in ankylosing spondylitis (dated by TCRdb to the late 2010s). Regarding the research as a whole: T cell receptor beta repertoires were profiled in healthy donors and ankylosing spondylitis patients so that disease-linked TCR variants could be found. The whole study cohort included 95 to 130 healthy donors and 25 ankylosing spondylitis patients. Peripheral blood samples were taken, and synovial fluid was additionally collected from ankylosing spondylitis patients.

General findings and caveats noted by the study authors: The disease-linked clones were reported to be significantly enriched in matched synovial fluid samples from ankylosing spondylitis patients. A TCR beta motif made up of several highly homologous amino acid variants appeared to be characteristic of blood from ankylosing spondylitis patients. A CD8+ phenotype was shown by the disease-linked clones, which were found at relatively low frequencies in peripheral blood. Some motif variants were previously reported in synovial fluid and blood of reactive arthritis patients, suggesting common disease-initiation mechanisms.

Data came from an Illumina HiSeq 2500. Quantitative 5'-RACE with molecular barcodes was used to prepare TCR beta libraries. Per the original workflow: Disease-linked TCR variants were identified with a new computational method built on a probabilistic model of VDJ rearrangement. TCRdb cleaned the public reads at Q25 with fastp, built clones with MiXCR and kept in-frame beta chains. Each CDR3 protein gets just one entry, which takes the most common genes and DNA from the rows behind it. The V and J calls reflect TCRdb's pipeline rather than the authors' work. In all, the sample holds roughly 440,000 distinct CDR3 sequences, and 17% of those were seen once. The ten largest clones take up 0.95% to 1.1% of the sample.

The origin of this receptor is a male donor with ankylosing spondylitis. The chain couples TRBV3-1 to TRBJ2-3, with an unclear D gene assignment. Sequencing input: blood, either unsorted or a sorted T cell fraction (not recorded which). The CDR3 sequence is CASSPRITDTQYF. The sequenced DNA is TGTGCCAGCAGCCCCCGGATCACAGATACGCAGTATTTT.